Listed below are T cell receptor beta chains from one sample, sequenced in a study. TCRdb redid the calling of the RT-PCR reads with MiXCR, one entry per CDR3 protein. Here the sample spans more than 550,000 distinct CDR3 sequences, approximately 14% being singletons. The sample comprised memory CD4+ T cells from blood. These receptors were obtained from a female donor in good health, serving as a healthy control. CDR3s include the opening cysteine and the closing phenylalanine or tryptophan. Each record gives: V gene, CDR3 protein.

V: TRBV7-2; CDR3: CASSYAFTDTQYF
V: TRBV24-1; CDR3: CATSYEGGNTGELFF
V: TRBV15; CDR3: CATSSSGEVNTEAFF
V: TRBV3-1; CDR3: CASSQGTVNNEQFF
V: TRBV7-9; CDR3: CASSSTSGRGDTQYF
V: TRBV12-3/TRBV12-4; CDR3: CASSLGKGLPNEQFF
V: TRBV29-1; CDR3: CSVERGLSSYNEQFF
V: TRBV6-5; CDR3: CASSYSEGPTYGYTF
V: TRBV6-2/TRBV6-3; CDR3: CASRSTSGEITGELFF
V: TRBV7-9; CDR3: CASSLTGAGGGGGYTF
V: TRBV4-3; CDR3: CASSQEFRDGNYGYTF
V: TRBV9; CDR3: CASGKVGNGYTF
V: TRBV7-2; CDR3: CASSLQTSGSEQFF
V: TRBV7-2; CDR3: CASSAMSGSDEQFF
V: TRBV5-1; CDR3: CASSLAPGQQYGYTF
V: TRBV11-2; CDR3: CASSLGTGIANYGYTF
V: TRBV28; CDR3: CASSELSSPYEQYF
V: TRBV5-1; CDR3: CASSLETGQGTYGYTF
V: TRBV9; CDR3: CASSPSSGTRTYNEQFF
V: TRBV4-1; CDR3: CASSQGAAGDTDTQYF
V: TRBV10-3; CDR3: CAISESGDEQFF
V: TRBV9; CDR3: CASSVEGRSTEAFF
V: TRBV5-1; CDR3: CASSLESTPEAFF
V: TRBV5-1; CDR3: CASSLTGANTEAFF
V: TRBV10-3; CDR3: CAIRGTSRGETQYF
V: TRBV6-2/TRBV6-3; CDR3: CASSYLRPTGELFF
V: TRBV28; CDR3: CASSSSGGGNTEAFF
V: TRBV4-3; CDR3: CASSQVLDRGREQYF
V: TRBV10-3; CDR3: CASIAGVADTQYF
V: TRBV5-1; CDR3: CASRESSEAFF
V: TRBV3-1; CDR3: CASSQDPGPTLSYTGELFF
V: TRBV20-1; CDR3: CSARDISRLSVEQFF
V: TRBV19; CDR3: CASSMSRGPPYNEQFF